The T cell receptor (beta chain) under discussion was sequenced for a study of blood T cell repertoires in COVID-19. Across the whole study: In each case, the material was cDNA or gDNA derived from T cells, B-cell-depleted T cells, or PBMCs.

The germline V gene has CDR1 MNHEY and CDR2 SVGAGI. CDR3 length equals 14 residues. Trimming took off 6 bases at V and 6 bases at J, with 12 bases between the two ends. This clone was picked up a small number of times. In the authors' methods: Scientists estimated how many nucleated cells there were by amplifying reference gene primers. Generated by immunoSEQ multiplex PCR, the TCRdb table keeps only in-frame clones and is missing some. That table furnishes V, J and clone size, whereas the DNA furnished D and trimming. The sample yields roughly 120,000 clones, roughly 79% seen once. The chain joins TRBV6-5 to TRBJ1-6; D uncertain. The sequence was collected from a man between 65 and 79 years old with active or convalescent COVID-19. Sequenced: peripheral blood. CDR3 in amino acids: CASRVSGSNSPLHF. As DNA, the CDR3 is TGTGCCAGCAGGGTTTCTGGTAGTAATTCACCCCTCCACTTT.